Included here is one TCR beta chain sequence, with context. Its antigen remains unknown. This CDR3 is also generated by other DNA sequences in the sample. Trimming removed 0 bases at V and 5 bases at J, with 7 bases between. From germline, CDR1 is GTSNPN and CDR2 SVGIG (reference sequence). CDR3 size: 12 residues. There were no recent acute infections or vaccinations among the donors, who were healthy HIV-negative adults. The assay was immunoSEQ multiplex PCR, and TCRdb's table has in-frame clones only and misses some. The sample yields a few million clones, around 90% seen once. These data originate in a study of shared clonotypes between healthy human individuals. For the study at large: For every donor, three CD4 naive, three CD4 memory, two CD8 naive and one CD8 memory plates were used.

The study's findings and limits: Read depth was anticipated to influence clonotype sharing among donors. Among a few donors, about 5% of naive CD4 clonotypes were found in common.

The sequence came from a man between 18 and 29 years old in good health. The sample taken for sequencing was naive CD4+ T cells sorted from blood. Subset meaning: CD45RA+ positively selected. The chain uses TRBV30 and TRBJ2-5; D is unclear. CDR3 DNA sequence: TGTGCCTGGAGTGTCTCCGGGGAGACCCAGTACTTC. It encodes CAWSVSGETQYF. The variable domain in full, completed from reference TRBV30 and TRBJ2-5, reads SQTIHQWPATLVQPVGSPLSLECTVEGTSNPNLYWYRQAAGRGLQLLFYSVGIGQISSEVPQNLSASRPQDRQFILSSKKLLLSDSGFYLCAWSVSGETQYFGPGTRLLVL.